A selection of T cell receptor beta chains follows, all from one sample in a study of T cells in localized non-small cell lung cancer. Here immunoSEQ multiplex PCR was the method, and the copy in TCRdb shows in-frame clones only, minus some. The table lists about 12,000 clones, about 86% of them singletons. The source was peripheral blood, collected before any cancer treatment. The receptors here all came from a male donor aged 60 or over with stage III lung adenocarcinoma. CDR3s include the opening cysteine and the closing phenylalanine or tryptophan. Fields, in order: D gene, J gene, clone size, V gene, CDR3 protein, CDR3 DNA. The D gene is left open where the match is weak. Part of the rows lack a size; the others show once, few, many or a class for expanded clones.

TRBD2 TRBJ2-6 . TRBV5-1 CASSLRHPSGGFSGANVLTF TGCGCCAGCAGCTTGCGCCATCCTAGCGGGGGTTTTTCTGGGGCCAACGTCCTGACTTTC
TRBD2 TRBJ2-7 . TRBV10-2 CASSERLAAYEQYF TGCGCCAGCAGTGAGAGGCTAGCGGCCTACGAGCAGTACTTC
. TRBJ1-6 few TRBV5-5 CASSSDGGVSPLHF TGTGCCAGCAGCTCGGACGGGGGTGTTTCACCCCTCCACTTT
TRBD2 TRBJ2-3 . TRBV5-1 CASSERLADTDTQYF TGCGCCAGCAGTGAGAGACTAGCGGACACAGATACGCAGTATTTT
. TRBJ1-2 once TRBV5-4 CASSRSTNRQLGNYGYTF TGTGCCAGCAGCCGATCTACCAACAGACAGCTCGGAAACTATGGCTACACCTTC
TRBD1 TRBJ2-7 . TRBV19 CASSMGQPLREQYF TGTGCCAGTAGTATGGGACAGCCCCTTAGGGAGCAGTACTTC
TRBD1 TRBJ1-2 . TRBV15 CATSRRQGQDGYTF TGTGCCACCAGCAGACGACAGGGGCAGGATGGCTACACCTTC
TRBD2 TRBJ2-3 . TRBV27 CASSYLPLAGITDTQYF TGTGCCAGCAGTTATCTGCCTCTAGCGGGCATCACAGATACGCAGTATTTT
TRBD2 TRBJ2-7 few TRBV27 CASSFSGAYEQYF TGTGCCAGCAGTTTTAGCGGGGCCTACGAGCAGTACTTC
. TRBJ2-7 . TRBV5-5 CASSWYYEQYF TGTGCCAGCAGCTGGTACTACGAGCAGTACTTC
TRBD1 TRBJ2-5 . TRBV5-1 CASSFSDRFLETQYF TGCGCCAGCAGCTTTTCGGACAGGTTCCTGGAGACCCAGTACTTC
. TRBJ1-2 . TRBV7-6 CASSLAATGLYGYTF TGTGCCAGCAGCTTAGCGGCTACGGGCCTCTATGGCTACACCTTC
TRBD2 TRBJ2-1 . TRBV4-1 CASSQVGLAGGGSLRENEQFF TGCGCCAGCAGCCAAGTGGGACTAGCGGGGGGTGGATCCCTTAGGGAGAATGAGCAGTTCTTC
TRBD2 TRBJ2-3 . TRBV19 CASSTGLADTFF TGTGCCAGTAGTACCGGACTAGCGGACACATTTTTT
. TRBJ1-6 . TRBV30 CAWRQWGGSGPLHF TGTGCCTGGAGACAATGGGGAGGATCGGGACCCCTCCACTTT
. TRBJ1-2 few TRBV6-4 CASSDPGKQGGFGGYTF TGTGCCAGCAGTGACCCCGGTAAACAGGGAGGGTTCGGCGGCTACACCTTC
. TRBJ1-2 . TRBV25-1 CASNGWTEYGYTF TGTGCCAGCAACGGTTGGACAGAATACGGCTACACCTTC
TRBD1 TRBJ1-1 . TRBV5-1 CASSWGTDYTEAFF TGCGCCAGCAGCTGGGGGACAGACTACACTGAAGCTTTCTTT
. TRBJ1-1 few TRBV2 CANDRDGLNTEAFF TGTGCCAACGATCGGGACGGTTTGAACACTGAAGCTTTCTTT
. TRBJ1-5 few TRBV7-8 CASSLFRSNGNQPQHF TGTGCCAGCAGCTTATTCCGGAGTAATGGCAATCAGCCCCAGCATTTT
TRBD1 TRBJ2-1 . TRBV6-5 CASRQQGLYNEQFF TGTGCCAGCAGGCAACAGGGGCTCTACAATGAGCAGTTCTTC
TRBD1 TRBJ1-2 . TRBV11-2 CASSQNRGNGYTF TGTGCCAGCAGCCAAAACAGGGGTAATGGCTACACCTTC
. TRBJ1-4 . TRBV30 CAWTLGSGHEKLFF TGTGCCTGGACACTGGGCAGTGGCCATGAAAAACTGTTTTTT
. TRBJ2-2 . TRBV7-7 CASSLTGNTGELFF TGTGCTAGCAGCTTGACAGGAAACACCGGGGAGCTGTTTTTT
. TRBJ1-5 . TRBV19 CASSMDLWGRLHF TGTGCCAGTAGTATGGACCTATGGGGTCGTCTGCATTTT
. TRBJ1-2 . TRBV11-2 CASGEYGYTF TGTGCCAGCGGGGAGTATGGCTACACCTTC
. TRBJ2-5 . TRBV15 CATSKNNPRGQETQYF TGTGCCACCAGCAAGAATAACCCCCGGGGGCAAGAGACCCAGTACTTC
. TRBJ2-1 few TRBV4-1 CASSQGGLQARGYNEQFF TGCGCCAGCAGCCAAGGGGGGCTGCAGGCCCGCGGTTACAATGAGCAGTTCTTC
. TRBJ1-3 . TRBV11-2 CASSSNGRDVGRNTIYF TGTGCCAGCAGCTCCAACGGTAGGGACGTCGGTCGAAACACCATATATTTT
TRBD1 TRBJ1-5 . TRBV5-5 CASSSRGQGFNQPQHF TGTGCCAGCAGCTCCAGGGGACAGGGGTTCAATCAGCCCCAGCATTTT
. TRBJ2-5 . TRBV6-6 CASRAPARETQYF TGTGCCAGCAGAGCCCCGGCCAGGGAGACCCAGTACTTC
. TRBJ1-3 . TRBV6-5 CASTDWSSGNTIYF TGTGCCAGCACCGACTGGTCCTCTGGAAACACCATATATTTT
. TRBJ2-2 once TRBV6-1 CASSEFGGRAGELFF TGTGCCAGCAGTGAATTCGGGGGCAGGGCCGGGGAGCTGTTTTTT
. TRBJ1-4 . TRBV2 CASRPFPGTRPKKLFF TGTGCCAGCAGGCCATTTCCGGGGACACGACCTAAAAAACTGTTTTTT
. TRBJ2-5 once TRBV5-4 CASSSQRDQETQYF TGTGCCAGCAGTTCCCAGCGGGACCAAGAGACCCAGTACTTC
. TRBJ2-7 . TRBV5-1 CATSVTPPYEQYF TGCGCCACCTCTGTAACACCCCCCTACGAGCAGTACTTC
. TRBJ2-2 medium-sized TRBV5-4 CASSLGRGELFF TGTGCCAGCAGCTTGGGCAGAGGGGAGCTGTTTTTT
. TRBJ2-7 . TRBV29-1 CSVEGENYEQYF TGCAGCGTTGAAGGGGAAAACTACGAGCAGTACTTC
TRBD1 TRBJ1-3 few TRBV30 CAWSRGQGSVTIYF TGTGCCTGGAGTAGGGGACAGGGGTCGGTCACCATATATTTT
TRBD1 TRBJ1-6 . TRBV5-4 CASSLGTGGQNSPLHF TGTGCCAGCAGCCTCGGGACAGGGGGACAAAATTCACCCCTCCACTTT
. TRBJ1-5 . TRBV7-8 CASTEGGNQPQHF TGTGCCAGCACCGAGGGGGGGAATCAGCCCCAGCATTTT
. TRBJ1-3 . TRBV30 CAWRRGRSFSGNTIYF TGTGCCTGGAGAAGGGGCCGATCCTTCTCTGGAAACACCATATATTTT
. TRBJ1-1 . TRBV7-6 CASTRGTKNTEAFF TGTGCCAGCACCCGGGGGACAAAGAACACTGAAGCTTTCTTT
TRBD2 TRBJ2-7 . TRBV25-1 CASSDPGTSSYEQYF TGTGCCAGCAGTGATCCCGGGACTAGTTCCTACGAGCAGTACTTC
. TRBJ1-1 . TRBV6-9 CASSYGQMNTEAFF TGTGCCAGCAGTTACGGACAGATGAACACTGAAGCTTTCTTT
TRBD2 TRBJ2-3 . TRBV7-9 CASSARTSGSYTDTQYF TGTGCCAGCAGCGCTCGGACTAGCGGTTCATACACAGATACGCAGTATTTT
. TRBJ1-6 . TRBV7-6 CASSLEGSYNSPLHF TGTGCCAGCAGCTTAGAAGGCTCCTATAATTCACCCCTCCACTTT
. TRBJ1-2 . TRBV2 CASSEQGPRNYGYTF TGTGCCAGCAGTGAGCAGGGACCCCGTAACTATGGCTACACCTTC
. TRBJ1-4 . TRBV19 CASSIWGGGDEKLFF TGTGCCAGTAGTATATGGGGAGGGGGAGATGAAAAACTGTTTTTT
. TRBJ2-2 once TRBV5-1 CASAWAEANTGELFF TGCGCCAGCGCCTGGGCGGAAGCGAACACCGGGGAGCTGTTTTTT
. TRBJ1-2 . TRBV30 CAWSRQSYGYTF TGTGCCTGGAGTAGACAGTCCTATGGCTACACCTTC
. TRBJ1-6 . TRBV15 CATSRLPLRGNSPLHF TGTGCCACCAGCAGACTACCCCTCCGGGGGAATTCACCCCTCCACTTT
. TRBJ1-5 once TRBV21-1 CASSKEGGVYRVVSQPQHF TGTGCCAGCAGCAAAGAGGGGGGAGTTTATAGGGTTGTTAGTCAGCCCCAGCATTTT